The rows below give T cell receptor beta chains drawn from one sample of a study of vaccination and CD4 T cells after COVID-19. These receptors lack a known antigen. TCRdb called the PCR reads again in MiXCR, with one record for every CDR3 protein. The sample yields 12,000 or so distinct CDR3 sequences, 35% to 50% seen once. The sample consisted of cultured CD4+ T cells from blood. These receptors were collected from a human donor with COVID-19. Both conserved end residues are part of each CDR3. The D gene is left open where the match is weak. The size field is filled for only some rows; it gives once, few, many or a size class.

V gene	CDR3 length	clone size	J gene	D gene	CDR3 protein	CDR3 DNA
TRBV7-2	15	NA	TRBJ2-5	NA	CASSRRGYQGETQYF	TGTGCCAGCAGTCGGAGGGGATACCAAGGGGAGACCCAGTACTTC
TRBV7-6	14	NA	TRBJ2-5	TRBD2	CASSTDPGSGAQYF	TGTGCCAGCAGCACAGACCCGGGGAGCGGGGCCCAGTACTTC
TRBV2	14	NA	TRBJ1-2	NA	CASSENPSAYGYTF	TGTGCCAGCAGTGAAAACCCGTCCGCCTATGGCTACACCTTC
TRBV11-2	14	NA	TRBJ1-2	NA	CASSLGRVDHGYTF	TGTGCCAGCAGCTTAGGTCGAGTCGACCATGGCTACACCTTC
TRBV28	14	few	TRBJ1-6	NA	CASWSNTYNSPLHF	TGTGCCAGCTGGTCGAACACCTATAATTCACCCCTCCACTTT
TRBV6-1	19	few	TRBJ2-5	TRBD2	CASSRTSGGSRVLAETQYF	TGTGCCAGCAGCCGGACTAGCGGGGGGTCGCGAGTTCTGGCAGAGACCCAGTACTTC
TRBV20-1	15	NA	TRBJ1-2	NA	CSARDGGDISNGYTF	TGCAGTGCTAGAGACGGGGGGGACATTTCGAATGGCTACACCTTC
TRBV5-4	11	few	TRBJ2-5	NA	CASSSQETQYF	TGTGCCAGCAGCTCTCAAGAGACCCAGTACTTC
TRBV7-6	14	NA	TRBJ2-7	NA	CASSLAQAVGEQYF	TGTGCCAGCAGCTTAGCACAGGCAGTGGGGGAGCAGTACTTC
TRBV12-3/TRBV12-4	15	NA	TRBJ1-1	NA	CASSPQAQGRTEAFF	TGTGCCAGCAGTCCCCAAGCGCAGGGAAGGACTGAAGCTTTCTTT
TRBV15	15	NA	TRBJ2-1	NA	CATSREGLGRNEQFF	TGTGCCACCAGCAGAGAGGGGCTGGGTCGGAATGAGCAGTTCTTC
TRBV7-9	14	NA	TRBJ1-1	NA	CASSLDNMNTEAFF	TGTGCCAGCAGCTTAGACAACATGAACACTGAAGCTTTCTTT
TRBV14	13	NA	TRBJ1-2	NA	CASSQDRNYGYTF	TGTGCCAGCAGCCAAGACAGAAACTATGGCTACACCTTC
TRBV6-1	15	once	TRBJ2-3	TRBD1	CASRRGQGGADTQYF	TGTGCCAGCAGGAGGGGACAGGGGGGGGCAGATACGCAGTATTTT
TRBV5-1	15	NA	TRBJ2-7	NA	CASSLVAQGVGEQYF	TGCGCCAGCAGCTTGGTGGCACAGGGAGTAGGGGAGCAGTACTTC
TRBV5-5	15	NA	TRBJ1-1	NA	CASSLLWVMNTEAFF	TGTGCCAGCAGCTTGTTGTGGGTCATGAACACTGAAGCTTTCTTT
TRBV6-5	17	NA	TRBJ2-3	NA	CASSYGSTGDRTDTQYF	TGTGCCAGCAGTTACGGATCGACGGGGGATAGAACAGATACGCAGTATTTT
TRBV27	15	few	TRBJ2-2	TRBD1	CASGQQGARTGELFF	TGTGCCAGCGGCCAACAGGGGGCGCGGACCGGGGAGCTGTTTTTT
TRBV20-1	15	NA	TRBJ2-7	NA	CSARGEGARDYEQYF	TGCAGTGCTAGGGGGGAGGGGGCCCGGGACTACGAGCAGTACTTC
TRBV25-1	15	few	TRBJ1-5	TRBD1	CASSESGQGNQPQHF	TGTGCCAGCAGTGAATCCGGACAGGGGAATCAGCCCCAGCATTTT
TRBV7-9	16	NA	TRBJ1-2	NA	CASSNKLDRPLRGYTF	TGTGCCAGCAGCAATAAATTAGACAGGCCCTTGAGGGGCTACACCTTC
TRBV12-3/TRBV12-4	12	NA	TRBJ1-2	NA	CASSDRNYGYTF	TGTGCCAGCAGTGACAGAAACTATGGCTACACCTTC
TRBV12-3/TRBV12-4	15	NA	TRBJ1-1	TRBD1	CASSLLTDRGGEAFF	TGTGCCAGCAGTCTCCTTACGGACAGGGGTGGTGAAGCTTTCTTT
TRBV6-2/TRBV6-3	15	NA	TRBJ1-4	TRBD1	CASSLGTEWDEKLFF	TGTGCCAGCAGCCTAGGGACAGAGTGGGATGAAAAACTGTTTTTT
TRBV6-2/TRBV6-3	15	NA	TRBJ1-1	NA	CASSYSRRMNTEAFF	TGTGCCAGCAGTTACTCGAGGCGAATGAACACTGAAGCTTTCTTT
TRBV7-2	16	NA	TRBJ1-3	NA	CASSRDRTGLGNTIYF	TGTGCCAGCAGTCGGGACCGAACAGGCCTGGGAAACACCATATATTTT
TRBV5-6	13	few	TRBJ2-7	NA	CASSPQRAHEQYF	TGTGCCAGCAGCCCCCAAAGGGCACACGAGCAGTACTTC
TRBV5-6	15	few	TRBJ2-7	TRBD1	CASSFGQVLSYEQYF	TGTGCCAGCAGCTTCGGACAGGTTCTCTCCTACGAGCAGTACTTC
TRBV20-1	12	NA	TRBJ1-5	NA	CSATRTDKPQHF	TGCAGTGCCACGAGGACGGATAAACCCCAGCATTTT
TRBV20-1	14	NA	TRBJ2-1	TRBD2	CRAGGGIWNNEQFF	TGCAGAGCGGGCGGGGGAATTTGGAACAATGAGCAGTTCTTC
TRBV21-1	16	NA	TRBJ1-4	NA	CASSAWDRNYNEKLFF	TGTGCCAGCAGCGCCTGGGACAGGAACTATAATGAAAAACTGTTTTTT
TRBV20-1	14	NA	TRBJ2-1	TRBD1	CSAREGTGVNEQFF	TGCAGTGCTAGAGAGGGGACAGGGGTGAATGAGCAGTTCTTC
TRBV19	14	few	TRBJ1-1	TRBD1	CASSRTGANTEAFF	TGTGCCAGTAGTCGGACAGGGGCGAACACTGAAGCTTTCTTT
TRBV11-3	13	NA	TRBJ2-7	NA	CASSLVGAYEQYF	TGTGCCAGCAGCTTAGTTGGGGCTTACGAGCAGTACTTC
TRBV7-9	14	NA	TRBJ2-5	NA	CASSLDRSGETQYF	TGTGCCAGCAGCTTAGACCGGTCAGGGGAGACCCAGTACTTC
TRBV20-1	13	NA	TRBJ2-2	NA	CSATDRSTGELFF	TGCAGTGCTACGGACAGATCCACCGGGGAGCTGTTTTTT
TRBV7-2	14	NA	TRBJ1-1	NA	CASRIGVVNTEAFF	TGTGCCAGCAGGATAGGGGTCGTGAACACTGAAGCTTTCTTT
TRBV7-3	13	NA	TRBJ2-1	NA	CASSLTGYNEQFF	TGTGCCAGCAGCTTAACCGGCTACAATGAGCAGTTCTTC
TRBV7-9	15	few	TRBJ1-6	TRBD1	CASSFGTAYNSPLHF	TGTGCCAGCAGCTTTGGGACAGCTTATAATTCACCCCTCCACTTT
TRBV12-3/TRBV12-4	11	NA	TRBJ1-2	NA	CASSPMGIYTF	TGTGCCAGCAGTCCGATGGGGATCTACACCTTC
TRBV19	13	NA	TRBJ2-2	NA	CASSIAATGELFF	TGTGCCAGTAGTATAGCGGCCACCGGGGAGCTGTTTTTT
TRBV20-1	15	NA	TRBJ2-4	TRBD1	CSASLPRTGPNIQYF	TGCAGTGCTTCCCTACCCAGGACAGGACCAAACATTCAGTACTTC
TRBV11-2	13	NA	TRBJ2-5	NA	CASSLGLGGTQYF	TGTGCCAGCAGCTTAGGGCTAGGGGGGACCCAGTACTTC
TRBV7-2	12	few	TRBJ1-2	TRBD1	CASSLPGGGYTF	TGTGCCAGCAGCTTACCAGGGGGAGGCTACACCTTC
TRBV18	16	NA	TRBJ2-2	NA	CASSLFGLPGTGELFF	TGTGCCAGCTCACTCTTCGGGCTGCCAGGCACCGGGGAGCTGTTTTTT
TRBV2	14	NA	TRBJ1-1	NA	CASSGSVGNTEAFF	TGTGCCAGCAGTGGCTCCGTCGGGAACACTGAAGCTTTCTTT
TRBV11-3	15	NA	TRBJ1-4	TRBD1	CASSSSGTGTGKLFF	TGTGCCAGCAGCTCTTCCGGGACAGGGACGGGAAAACTGTTTTTT
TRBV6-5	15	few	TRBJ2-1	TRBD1	CASSYPRQGRMLYFF	TGTGCCAGCAGTTACCCGAGACAGGGGAGGATGCTATACTTCTTC